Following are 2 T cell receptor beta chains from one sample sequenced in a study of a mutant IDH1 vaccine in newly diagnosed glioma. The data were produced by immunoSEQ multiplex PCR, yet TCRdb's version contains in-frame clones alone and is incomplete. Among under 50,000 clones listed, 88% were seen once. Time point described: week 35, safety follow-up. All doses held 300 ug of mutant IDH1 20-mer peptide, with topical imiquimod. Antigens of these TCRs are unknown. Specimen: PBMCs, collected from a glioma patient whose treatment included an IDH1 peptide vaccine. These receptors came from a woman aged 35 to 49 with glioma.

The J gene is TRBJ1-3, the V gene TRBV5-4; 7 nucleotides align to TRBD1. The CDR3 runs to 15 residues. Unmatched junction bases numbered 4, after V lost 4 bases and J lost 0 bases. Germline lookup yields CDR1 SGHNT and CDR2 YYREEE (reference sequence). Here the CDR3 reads CASSLGTASGNTIYF. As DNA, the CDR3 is TGTGCCAGCAGCCTTGGGACAGCCTCTGGAAACACCATATATTTT.

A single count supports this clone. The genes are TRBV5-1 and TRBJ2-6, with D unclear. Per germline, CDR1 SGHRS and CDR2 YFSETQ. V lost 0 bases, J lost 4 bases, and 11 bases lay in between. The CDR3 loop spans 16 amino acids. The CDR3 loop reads CASSLAIVSGANVLTF. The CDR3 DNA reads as TGCGCCAGCAGCTTGGCGATTGTCTCCGGGGCCAACGTCCTGACTTTC.